A single sample is the source of the 25 T cell receptor beta chains below, sequenced in a study of cytomegalovirus exposure and HLA in healthy donors. The PCR contained 60 Vbeta and 13 Jbeta primers. Method: immunoSEQ multiplex PCR; TCRdb's copy keeps in-frame clones and lacks some. The data contain tens of thousands of clones, 86% of them seen just once; the ten biggest clones take up about an eighth. The source material was PBMCs. These receptor sequences come from a woman between 40 and 50 years old in good health and CMV-seropositive.

The rearrangement joins TRBV11-2 to TRBJ2-2, with 7 bases aligning to TRBD1. The CDR3 is 16 amino acids. Trimming removed 2 bases from V and 0 bases from J; junction bases left unmatched: 3. Germline V gene sequence: CDR1 SGHAT, CDR2 FQNNGV. The CDR3 coding sequence is TGTGCCAGCAGCTTATCTGGGACAGCGAACACCGGGGAGCTGTTTTTT. This encodes CASSLSGTANTGELFF.

This clone has more than one count but fewer than ten. This chain links TRBV5-6 with TRBJ2-7, with a tentative D call TRBD2 (6 bases). This CDR3 is 12 amino acids long. V was cut by 3 bases and J by 12 bases, with 16 bases left in between. Germline loops: CDR1 SGHDT, CDR2 YYEEEE. The CDR3 nucleotides are TGTGCCAGCAGCTGGGGACTGAGTTTGCTGTACTTC. Residues: CASSWGLSLLYF.

This chain uses TRBV18 with TRBJ2-3; TRBD2 aligns across 10 bases. Germline lookup yields CDR1 KGHSH and CDR2 LQKENI. Trimming took 3 bases from V and 0 from J; bases not matched to a gene: 6. The CDR3 is 17 amino acids. CDR3 region: CASSPGLAGASTDTQYF. The CDR3 DNA sequence: TGTGCCAGCTCACCCGGGCTAGCGGGGGCTAGCACAGATACGCAGTATTTT.

V and J are TRBV7-2 and TRBJ2-7; 8 bases agree with TRBD2. Germline V gene lookup returns CDR1 SGHTA and CDR2 FQGNSA. This CDR3 has 14 amino acids. The J segment lost 0 bases and the V segment lost 5 bases, leaving 3 bases of the junction unmatched. Written as DNA, the CDR3 is TGTGCCAGCAGCCCGGGGGGGAGCTCCTACGAGCAGTACTTC. Translating gives CASSPGGSSYEQYF.

This chain connects TRBV5-5 to TRBJ2-7; TRBD1 matches at 7 bases. The trim removed 6 bases at V and 4 bases at J, leaving 10 bases unmatched. This CDR3 contains 14 residues. Per the germline V gene, CDR1 is SGHKS and CDR2 is YYEKEE (reference sequence). The CDR3 is CASNSGDSLYEQYF. CDR3 bases: TGTGCCAGCAACTCCGGGGACAGTCTTTACGAGCAGTACTTC.

The chain combines TRBV28 with TRBJ1-5; tentatively, D is TRBD1 (5 bases). This CDR3 has 17 residues. Germline-derived CDR1 and CDR2 are MDHEN and SYDVKM. The germline V and J ends were trimmed by 4 bases and 5 bases, with 21 bases remaining between them. The CDR3 here is CASSSPTDRKRDQPQHF. The CDR3, as DNA: TGTGCCAGCAGTTCCCCGACAGACCGGAAGAGAGATCAGCCCCAGCATTTT.

The genes are TRBV28 and TRBJ2-7; 8 bases fit TRBD1. Trimming at V came to 6 bases and at J to 0 bases, leaving 7 bases not matched to a gene. Germline V CDR1 and CDR2: MDHEN, SYDVKM. The CDR3 consists of 15 residues. CDR3 nucleotides: TGTGCCAGCAGCCCAGGGGGCCGAAACTCCTACGAGCAGTACTTC. It translates to CASSPGGRNSYEQYF.

The chain carries TRBV30 and TRBJ1-3, with 11 bases fitting TRBD1. From germline, CDR1 is GTSNPN and CDR2 SVGIG (reference sequence). Trimming at V came to 5 bases and at J to 3 bases, leaving 3 bases not matched to a gene. The CDR3 is made up of 14 amino acids. The CDR3 region has the DNA TGTGCCTGGGGACAGGGGGCTTTTGGAAACACCATATATTTT. Protein product: CAWGQGAFGNTIYF. Filled out from reference TRBV30 and TRBJ1-3, the complete variable domain reads SQTIHQWPATLVQPVGSPLSLECTVEGTSNPNLYWYRQAAGRGLQLLFYSVGIGQISSEVPQNLSASRPQDRQFILSSKKLLLSDSGFYLCAWGQGAFGNTIYFGEGSWLTVV.

In its sample, this clone was seen a few times. The CDR3 spells CASSQDSTGRVYGYTF. The CDR3 DNA reads TGCGCCAGCAGCCAAGATTCCACAGGAAGGGTATATGGCTACACCTTC. The gene calls are TRBV4-1 and TRBJ1-2; D may be TRBD1 (5 bases). Looked up from germline, CDR1 is MGHRA and CDR2 is YSYEKL. The CDR3 extends over 16 amino acids. The ends were cut back, 0 bases at V and 5 bases at J, with 16 bases in the middle.

This chain links TRBV7-8 with TRBJ1-3; 7 bases agree with TRBD1. V shed 1 base and J 3 bases; nucleotides not matched to a gene: 6. The CDR3 extends over 16 amino acids. The V gene's germline CDR1 is SGHVS and CDR2 FQNEAQ. The DNA for the CDR3 is TGTGCCAGCAGCTTAGGGTCAGGGGGGTTTGGAAACACCATATATTTT. Its translation: CASSLGSGGFGNTIYF.

The chain carries TRBV19 and TRBJ2-1; 9 bases line up with TRBD2. V lost 5 bases to trimming and J lost 6 bases; unmatched junction nucleotides: 8. Germline-derived CDR1 and CDR2 are LNHDA and SQIVND (reference sequence). This CDR3 comprises 15 residues. CDR3 loop: CASSSRGGALNEQFF. The CDR3 DNA reads as TGTGCCAGTAGTTCTCGCGGGGGGGCCCTCAATGAGCAGTTCTTC.

About this clone itself: Germline and junction disagree at one end, which may indicate a read error. This rearrangement joins TRBV2 to TRBJ1-1; no definite D call. The length of the CDR3 is 15 residues. Germline-derived CDR1 and CDR2 are SNHLY and FYNNEI. The CDR3 loop is CAISEEEGLNTEAFF. In nucleotides, the CDR3 is TGTGCCATCAGTGAGGAGGAGGGCCTGAACACTGAAGCTTTCTTT.

The rearrangement uses TRBV4-3 and TRBJ1-1; a weak D match, TRBD1 (6 bases). CDR1 is LGHNA and CDR2 is YSLEER in the germline V gene. Trimming left V 2 bases short and J 4 bases short, with 20 bases between. CDR3 length: 17 residues. The CDR3 region is CASSQSATGFGLTEAFF. The DNA of the CDR3 is TGCGCCAGCAGCCAAAGCGCTACAGGGTTTGGCCTCACTGAAGCTTTCTTT.

The chain couples TRBV28 to TRBJ2-6; D is ambiguous. This CDR3 is built from 16 residues. CDR1 is MDHEN and CDR2 is SYDVKM in the germline V gene. V gave up 6 bases and J gave up 1 base, with 13 bases separating them. The CDR3 DNA follows: TGTGCCAGCAGCCAACCCACGAGGTCTGGGGCCAACGTCCTGACTTTC. Translated: CASSQPTRSGANVLTF.

The V call is TRBV4-1, the J call TRBJ1-2; a possible D gene is TRBD1 (6 bases). Looked up from germline, CDR1 is MGHRA and CDR2 is YSYEKL. V lost 0 bases and J lost 8, with 13 bases in between. The CDR3 is made up of 14 amino acids. CDR3 nucleotide sequence: TGCGCCAGCAGCCAAGATCAGGGGTTTGGAGGCTACACCTTC. Amino acids: CASSQDQGFGGYTF.

The chain joins TRBV6-5 to TRBJ1-2, with D hard to call. Trimming stripped 5 bases from V and 0 bases from J, with 4 bases between. This CDR3 region has 12 residues. CDR1 and CDR2 (germline): MNHEY, SVGAGI. Here the CDR3 reads CASSESNYGYTF. In DNA, the CDR3 is TGTGCCAGCAGTGAGTCTAACTATGGCTACACCTTC.

This clone was picked up one time. The J gene is TRBJ1-4, the V gene TRBV6-5; 8 bases agree with TRBD1. Germline CDR1 reads MNHEY; CDR2 reads SVGAGI. The CDR3 spans 14 residues. Losses at the gene ends were 8 bases for V and 6 bases for J; bases not matched to a gene: 8. The CDR3 region is CASQRTGRDEKLFF. The CDR3 nucleotides are TGTGCCAGCCAAAGGACAGGGCGGGATGAAAAACTGTTTTTT.

V gene TRBV11-2 combines with J gene TRBJ1-6; 8 bases are shared with TRBD1. Germline CDR1 is SGHAT and CDR2 is FQNNGV. This CDR3 region has 14 residues. V lost 1 base, J lost 7 bases, and 0 bases stayed unmatched. CDR3 region: CASSLAGGNSPLHF. The CDR3 DNA reads TGTGCCAGCAGCTTAGCAGGGGGCAATTCACCCCTCCACTTT.

This rearrangement joins TRBV28 to TRBJ2-3; 9 bases line up with TRBD1. Germline CDR1 reads MDHEN; CDR2 reads SYDVKM. V shed 10 bases, J shed 6 bases, and the junction held 8 bases outside the gene matches. CDR3 length: 13 residues. The CDR3 nucleotides are TGTGCCATCCGGGGGACAGGGACCGATACGCAGTATTTT. Translating gives CAIRGTGTDTQYF.

The chain recombines TRBV5-4 with TRBJ2-3; 7 bases match TRBD1. Germline V gene data show CDR1 as SGHNT and CDR2 as YYREEE (reference sequence). The CDR3 consists of 16 residues. Trimming cost V 3 bases and J 0 bases; bases outside gene matches: 7. This CDR3 is CASSSYRGPSTDTQYF. The CDR3 bases are TGTGCCAGCAGCTCCTACAGGGGCCCTAGCACAGATACGCAGTATTTT. Full variable domain (remainder filled in from reference TRBV5-4 and TRBJ2-3): ETGVTQSPTHLIKTRGQQVTLRCSSQSGHNTVSWYQQALGQGPQFIFQYYREEENGRGNFPPRFSGLQFPNYSSELNVNALELDDSALYLCASSSYRGPSTDTQYFGPGTRLTVL.

The chain has TRBV5-1 and TRBJ1-1; D perhaps matches TRBD1 (6 bases). Trimming removed 7 bases at V and 7 bases at J, with 14 bases between. Per the germline V gene, CDR1 is SGHRS and CDR2 is YFSETQ. The CDR3 is 12 amino acids. CDR3 amino acids: CASRLTGNEAFF. CDR3 DNA sequence: TGCGCCAGCCGCCTCACAGGGAATGAAGCTTTCTTT.

This clone has a single count. This sequence joins TRBV6-5 and TRBJ2-7, with a possible D match to TRBD1 (6 bases). Germline assignment: CDR1 MNHEY and CDR2 SVGAGI. The germline V and J ends were trimmed by 4 bases and 0 bases, with 13 bases remaining between them. This CDR3 has 15 amino acids. CDR3 DNA: TGTGCCAGCAGTTCCCAGGACAGTAGCTCCTACGAGCAGTACTTC. Its protein is CASSSQDSSSYEQYF.

CDR3 loop: CASSQWTSVNNEQFF. The CDR3 DNA reads TGCGCCAGCAGCCAATGGACTAGCGTGAACAATGAGCAGTTCTTC. The chain uses TRBV4-1 and TRBJ2-1; 9 nucleotides match TRBD2. The CDR3 is made up of 15 amino acids. Germline lookup yields CDR1 MGHRA and CDR2 YSYEKL. V lost 2 bases, J lost 5 bases, and 4 bases stayed unmatched.

This rearrangement joins TRBV7-2 to TRBJ2-2; TRBD2 matches at 15 bases. The CDR3 is 17 amino acids. Germline-derived CDR1 and CDR2 are SGHTA and FQGNSA. The J segment lost 5 bases and the V segment lost 5 bases, leaving 6 bases of the junction unmatched. CDR3 DNA: TGTGCCAGCAGCAAATGGACTAGCGGGGGGGGTACCGGGGAGCTGTTTTTT. It encodes CASSKWTSGGGTGELFF.

This rearrangement joins TRBV5-6 to TRBJ2-7; D unresolved. Trimming took off 0 bases at V and 6 bases at J, with 4 bases between the two ends. CDR1 is SGHDT, CDR2 YYEEEE, per germline. The CDR3 length is 11 residues. For the CDR3, the DNA is TGTGCCAGCAGCTTGGCGAGCGAGCAGTACTTC. It codes for CASSLASEQYF.